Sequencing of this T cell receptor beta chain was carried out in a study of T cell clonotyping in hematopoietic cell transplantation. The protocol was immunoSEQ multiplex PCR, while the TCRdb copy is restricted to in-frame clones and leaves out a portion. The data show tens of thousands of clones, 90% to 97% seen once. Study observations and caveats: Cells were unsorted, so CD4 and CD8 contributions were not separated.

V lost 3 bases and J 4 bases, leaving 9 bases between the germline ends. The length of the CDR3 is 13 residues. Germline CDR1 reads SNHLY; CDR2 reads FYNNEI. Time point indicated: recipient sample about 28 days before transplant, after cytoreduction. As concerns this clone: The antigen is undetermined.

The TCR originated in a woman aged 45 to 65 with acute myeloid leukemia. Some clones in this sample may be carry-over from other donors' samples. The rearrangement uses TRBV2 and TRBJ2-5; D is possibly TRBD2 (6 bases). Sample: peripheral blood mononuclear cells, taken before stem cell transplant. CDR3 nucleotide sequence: TGTGCCAGCAGTGACGACGGGAGAGAGACCCAGTACTTC. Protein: CASSDDGRETQYF.